Each of the 32 T cell receptor beta chains below was sequenced from the same sample in a study of blood T cell repertoires in COVID-19. The table came from immunoSEQ multiplex PCR; TCRdb's copy has only in-frame clones and leaves some out. The sample has roughly 250,000 clones, around nine tenths seen once; the top ten hold around a tenth. Sequenced: peripheral blood. All receptors derive from a man aged 40-49 years who had recovered from COVID-19.

The chain has TRBV5-1 and TRBJ2-5; weak D call: TRBD1 (5 bases). Trimming shortened V by 8 bases and J by 4 bases, and 15 bases separated the two germline ends. Germline lookup yields CDR1 SGHRS and CDR2 YFSETQ. This CDR3 has 13 residues. DNA of the CDR3: TGCGCCAGTAAGCCAGGGCCCATAGAGACCCAGTACTTC. This gives the protein CASKPGPIETQYF.

The gene calls are TRBV21-1 and TRBJ1-1; the table gives TRBD1 as D, unverified against the DNA. TRBV21-1 is recorded as a pseudogene. This CDR3 is 15 amino acids long. The CDR3 loop is CAPGRQGDWNTEAFF. The CDR3 coding sequence is TGTGCCCCCGGTCGCCAGGGGGACTGGAACACTGAAGCTTTCTTT.

The chain recombines TRBV18 with TRBJ2-3; the match to TRBD2 covers 14 bases. The CDR3 has 20 residues. Per germline, CDR1 KGHSH and CDR2 LQKENI. Losses at the gene ends were 3 bases for V and 1 base for J; bases not matched to a gene: 12. In DNA, the CDR3 is TGTGCCAGCTCACCTTTACCAATTGGGACTAGCGGGGGCCGCACAGATACGCAGTATTTT. This encodes CASSPLPIGTSGGRTDTQYF.

The J gene is TRBJ1-5, the V gene TRBV5-6, with TRBD1 matching 7 bases. The CDR3 loop spans 16 amino acids. Losses at the gene ends were 2 bases for V and 3 bases for J; bases not matched to a gene: 8. The germline CDR1 and CDR2 sequences are SGHDT and YYEEEE. In DNA form, the CDR3 reads TGTGCCAGCAGCTTAAGGACGACAGGGAACAATCAGCCCCAGCATTTT. As protein: CASSLRTTGNNQPQHF.

The V call is TRBV6-2 or TRBV6-3, the J call TRBJ2-3; 9 bases are a match to TRBD2. The V gene end was trimmed by 6 bases and the J gene end by 4 bases; junction bases not matched to a gene: 5. The CDR3 has 14 amino acids. Germline V lookup: CDR1 MNHEY, CDR2 SVGEGT. This chain's CDR3 is CASSVAGAPDTQYF. The CDR3 DNA follows: TGTGCCAGCAGCGTAGCGGGGGCCCCAGATACGCAGTATTTT.

The chain employs TRBV7-9 and TRBJ2-7; 8 nucleotides align to TRBD1. The germline CDR1 and CDR2 sequences are SEHNR and FQNEAQ (reference sequence). V gave up 3 bases and J gave up 2 bases; unmatched junction bases: 3. The CDR3 covers 14 residues. In nucleotides, the CDR3 is TGTGCCAGCAGCTTTAAGGACAGGGCCTACGAGCAGTACTTC. The encoded protein is CASSFKDRAYEQYF. Full variable domain (outside the CDR3, taken from reference TRBV7-9 and TRBJ2-7): DTGVSQNPRHKITKRGQNVTFRCDPISEHNRLYWYRQTLGQGPEFLTYFQNEAQLEKSRLLSDRFSAERPKGSFSTLEIQRTEQGDSAMYLCASSFKDRAYEQYFGPGTRLTVT.

This clone was found a few times. J is TRBJ1-1 and V is TRBV27, with D possibly TRBD1 on 6 matching bases. Germline V gene sequence: CDR1 MNHEY, CDR2 SMNVEV (reference sequence). Trimming removed 0 bases at V and 5 bases at J, with 19 bases between. The CDR3 consists of 17 residues. CDR3 region: CASSLSGLGGASTEAFF. CDR3 nucleotides: TGTGCCAGCAGTTTATCGGGGTTAGGGGGGGCGAGTACTGAAGCTTTCTTT.

V is TRBV7-9 and J is TRBJ2-7, with 9 nucleotides matching TRBD1. The CDR3 is 14 residues long. J gave up 0 bases and V 8 bases, and 5 bases lay outside the gene matches. The germline CDR1 and CDR2 sequences are SEHNR and FQNEAQ (reference sequence). The CDR3 is CASGGQGSSYEQYF. The CDR3 coding sequence is TGTGCCAGCGGGGGACAGGGCAGCTCCTACGAGCAGTACTTC. Full variable domain (missing parts from reference TRBV7-9 and TRBJ2-7): DTGVSQNPRHKITKRGQNVTFRCDPISEHNRLYWYRQTLGQGPEFLTYFQNEAQLEKSRLLSDRFSAERPKGSFSTLEIQRTEQGDSAMYLCASGGQGSSYEQYFGPGTRLTVT.

Of note for this clone: The sample carries other DNA sequences with the same CDR3. CDR3 sequence (DNA): TGTGCCAGCAGCGTAGCGGGAAATAGCAATCAGCCCCAGCATTTT. Translating gives CASSVAGNSNQPQHF. The chain recombines TRBV9 with TRBJ1-5; D is unclear. The CDR3 contains 15 residues. Germline assignment: CDR1 SGDLS and CDR2 YYNGEE. The V gene lost 0 bases and the J gene lost 0 bases, with 7 bases spanning the gap.

This clone was counted only a few times. The J gene is TRBJ1-2, the V gene TRBV13; weak D call: TRBD1 (5 bases). Trimming cost V 0 bases and J 4 bases, with 12 bases left between them. The CDR3 extends over 15 amino acids. Per the germline V gene, CDR1 is PRHDT and CDR2 is FYEKMQ (reference sequence). CDR3 sequence reads: CASSLGGRQGYGYTF. The CDR3 DNA is TGTGCCAGCAGCTTAGGTGGGCGGCAGGGCTATGGCTACACCTTC.

This chain connects TRBV6-2 or TRBV6-3 to TRBJ2-7; possible D gene TRBD2, 5 bases. In germline, CDR1 is MNHEY, CDR2 SVGEGT. The CDR3 has 13 residues. With 5 bases removed from V and 4 bases from J, the gap between germline ends came to 12 bases. The CDR3 protein is CASSPRGRYEQYF. CDR3 bases: TGTGCCAGCAGTCCCCGGGGAAGGTACGAGCAGTACTTC.

V usage is TRBV20-1 and J usage is TRBJ2-7; TRBD1 agrees at 7 bases. Per the germline V gene, CDR1 is DFQATT and CDR2 is SNEGSKA (reference sequence). The CDR3 consists of 15 residues. Trimming removed 6 bases from V and 0 bases from J; junction bases left unmatched: 11. The CDR3 DNA reads as TGCAGTGCAAGTGGACAGGACGCGGGCTCCTACGAGCAGTACTTC. Its protein is CSASGQDAGSYEQYF.

The V and J genes are TRBV6-5 and TRBJ2-3; 8 positions match TRBD2. This CDR3 spans 14 amino acids. V shed 8 bases and J 4 bases; nucleotides not matched to a gene: 8. Germline lookup yields CDR1 MNHEY and CDR2 SVGAGI. The CDR3 here is CASAAGGEADTQYF. The DNA for the CDR3 is TGTGCCAGCGCGGCGGGAGGCGAGGCAGATACGCAGTATTTT.

This clone was observed a handful of times. The V call is TRBV19, the J call TRBJ2-5; perhaps TRBD2 as D (6 bases). CDR3 length: 15 residues. V dropped 6 bases and J dropped 4 bases, with 18 bases sitting between them. Germline values: CDR1 LNHDA, CDR2 SQIVND (reference sequence). CDR3 protein: CASRLEGIGGETQYF. The DNA for the CDR3 is TGTGCCAGTAGGTTGGAGGGCATAGGCGGAGAGACCCAGTACTTC.

The chain carries TRBV4-1 and TRBJ1-2; D remains ambiguous. There are 17 residues in the CDR3. V dropped 0 bases and J dropped 3 bases, with 17 bases sitting between them. CDR1 is MGHRA, CDR2 YSYEKL, per germline. The CDR3 here is CASSQELAGGRYYGYTF. CDR3 nucleotides: TGCGCCAGCAGCCAAGAACTGGCAGGTGGGAGATACTATGGCTACACCTTC.

The chain recombines TRBV18 with TRBJ2-7; 7 bases are shared with TRBD2. The CDR3 consists of 15 residues. Germline V gives CDR1 KGHSH, CDR2 LQKENI. J was trimmed by 4 bases and V by 1 base; bases with no gene match: 7. Here the CDR3 reads CASSPRGGGEYEQYF. DNA for the CDR3: TGTGCCAGCTCACCACGGGGGGGAGGCGAGTACGAGCAGTACTTC. The full variable domain, completed using reference TRBV18 and TRBJ2-7, is NAGVMQNPRHLVRRRGQEARLRCSPMKGHSHVYWYRQLPEEGLKFMVYLQKENIIDESGMPKERFSAEFPKEGPSILRIQQVVRGDSAAYFCASSPRGGGEYEQYFGPGTRLTVT.

In this sample, this clone turned up once. The J gene is TRBJ1-4, the V gene TRBV29-1; possibly TRBD1 for D (5 bases). V shed 4 bases and J shed 10 bases, with 19 bases lying between them. This CDR3 is 14 amino acids long. The germline V gene has CDR1 SQVTM and CDR2 ANQGSEA. CDR3 sequence reads: CSVGLRAGNGKLFF. The CDR3 DNA is TGCAGCGTTGGACTCCGGGCAGGGAACGGAAAACTGTTTTTT.

The chain employs TRBV9 and TRBJ2-3; no clear D. CDR1 and CDR2 (germline): SGDLS, YYNGEE. This CDR3 is built from 16 residues. Trimming pared 0 bases from V and 3 bases from J, leaving 14 bases between. CDR3 in DNA: TGTGCCAGCAGCGTAGGGGCGCTCCCTATTACAGATACGCAGTATTTT. Translation: CASSVGALPITDTQYF.

This sequence joins TRBV27 and TRBJ2-3; D gene ambiguous. The germline gives CDR1 MNHEY, CDR2 SMNVEV (reference sequence). V lost 2 bases and J 5 bases, leaving 8 bases between the germline ends. The CDR3 extends over 13 amino acids. CDR3 DNA: TGTGCCAGCAGTTTAGCCCTCGGAGATACGCAGTATTTT. As protein: CASSLALGDTQYF.

The table lists this clone with a count of one. The V gene is TRBV19, the J gene TRBJ2-6; a possible D gene is TRBD1 (5 bases). The germline V gene encodes CDR1 LNHDA and CDR2 SQIVND (reference sequence). The CDR3 covers 15 residues. The V and J ends lost 9 bases and 1 base respectively, with 13 bases between them. The CDR3 protein is CASQTGESGANVLTF. The DNA for the CDR3 is TGTGCCAGCCAAACAGGTGAATCTGGGGCCAACGTCCTGACTTTC. Combining the CDR3 with reference TRBV19 and TRBJ2-6 gives the whole variable domain DGGITQSPKYLFRKEGQNVTLSCEQNLNHDAMYWYRQDPGQGLRLIYYSQIVNDFQKGDIAEGYSVSREKKESFPLTVTSAQKNPTAFYLCASQTGESGANVLTFGAGSRLTVL.

V usage is TRBV6-1 and J usage is TRBJ1-2; D is unclear. Germline CDR1 and CDR2: MNHNS and SASEGT. CDR3 length: 14 residues. Trimming removed 3 bases at V and 2 bases at J, with 10 bases between. For the CDR3, the DNA is TGTGCCAGCAGTGATCGCCGGTTGAACTATGGCTACACCTTC. It codes for CASSDRRLNYGYTF.

The chain carries TRBV6-5 and TRBJ2-7; 8 nucleotides line up with TRBD2. CDR1 is MNHEY and CDR2 is SVGAGI in the germline V gene. This CDR3 spans 14 amino acids. Trimming took 2 bases from V and 2 from J; bases not matched to a gene: 2. The CDR3 here is CASSYQRGTYEQYF. In nucleotides, the CDR3 is TGTGCCAGCAGTTACCAGCGGGGGACCTACGAGCAGTACTTC.

The chain uses TRBV4-3 and TRBJ2-7, with a tentative D call TRBD2 (6 bases). This CDR3 comprises 15 residues. CDR1 and CDR2 from the germline V gene are LGHNA and YSLEER. V was cut by 0 bases and J by 2 bases, with 11 bases left in between. The CDR3 region is CASSQDREAPYEQYF. The CDR3 nucleotides are TGCGCCAGCAGCCAAGATAGGGAGGCCCCCTACGAGCAGTACTTC.

The gene calls are TRBV27 and TRBJ1-2; tentative D call: TRBD1 (5 bases). Germline V lookup: CDR1 MNHEY, CDR2 SMNVEV (reference sequence). V lost 6 bases and J lost 4, with 15 bases in between. CDR3 length equals 14 residues. The CDR3: CASRTMGGSYGYTF. Written as DNA, the CDR3 is TGTGCCAGCAGGACAATGGGGGGGAGCTATGGCTACACCTTC.

The V gene is TRBV19, the J gene TRBJ1-2, with D hard to call. Looked up from germline, CDR1 is LNHDA and CDR2 is SQIVND (reference sequence). This CDR3 is built from 16 residues. With 7 bases removed from V and 5 bases from J, the gap between germline ends came to 23 bases. CDR3 sequence (DNA): TGTGCCAGTACCGGGAATTGGGGAGGACCCCCATATGGCTACACCTTC. Translation gives CASTGNWGGPPYGYTF.

CDR3 DNA sequence: TGTGCCAGCAGCACCGGGGGCTACAATGAGCAGTTCTTC. Protein: CASSTGGYNEQFF. V usage is TRBV12-3 or TRBV12-4 and J usage is TRBJ2-1; TRBD2 is a possible D gene (6 bases). Trimming removed 6 bases at V and 3 bases at J, with 9 bases between. CDR3 size: 13 residues.

CDR3: CASSLGRRNQPQHF. DNA of the CDR3: TGTGCCAGCAGCTTAGGACGGAGAAATCAGCCCCAGCATTTT. The J gene is TRBJ1-5, the V gene TRBV7-9; D unresolved. This CDR3 comprises 14 residues. Germline V gene lookup returns CDR1 SEHNR and CDR2 FQNEAQ (reference sequence). Trimming stripped 1 base from V and 4 bases from J, with 8 bases between.

The chain is built from TRBV14 and TRBJ2-2, with 8 bases identical to TRBD1. Trimming cost V 3 bases and J 4 bases; bases outside gene matches: 4. Germline V CDR1 and CDR2: SGHDN, FVKESK. The CDR3 runs to 15 residues. In DNA, the CDR3 is TGTGCCAGCAGCCACCGACAGGGGACCACCGGGGAGCTGTTTTTT. Encoded protein: CASSHRQGTTGELFF.

The gene calls are TRBV23-1 and TRBJ2-7, with a tentative D call TRBD1 (6 bases). TRBV23-1 is an ORF, and what it does is uncertain. This CDR3 spans 15 amino acids. Trimming cost V 7 bases and J 4 bases, with 20 bases left between them. The CDR3 loop reads CASTPGSDRGYEQYF. The CDR3 bases are TGCGCCAGCACCCCCGGGTCGGACAGAGGATACGAGCAGTACTTC.

The chain uses TRBV5-1 and TRBJ2-2; TRBD2 is a possible D gene (6 bases). This CDR3 contains 14 residues. Germline V CDR1 and CDR2: SGHRS, YFSETQ. Trimming cost V 3 bases and J 5 bases, with 11 bases left between them. Written as DNA, the CDR3 is TGCGCCAGCAGCTCCTGGGAGGCGACCGGGGAGCTGTTTTTT. Translating it yields CASSSWEATGELFF.

J is TRBJ2-1 and V is TRBV7-2; possibly TRBD1 for D (6 bases). Germline V CDR1 and CDR2: SGHTA, FQGNSA. V gave up 4 bases and J gave up 4 bases, with 11 bases separating them. The CDR3 has 14 amino acids. The CDR3 sequence is CASSSPTGYNEQFF. The CDR3, as DNA: TGTGCCAGCAGCTCTCCTACAGGGTACAATGAGCAGTTCTTC.

The chain combines TRBV7-2 with TRBJ2-3, with D perhaps matching TRBD1 (5 bases). Germline lookup yields CDR1 SGHTA and CDR2 FQGNSA. Trimming removed 2 bases from V and 6 bases from J, with 15 bases in between. CDR3 size: 15 residues. Written as DNA, the CDR3 is TGTGCCAGCAGCTTATCAGGGTCATGGGCGGATACGCAGTATTTT. Translated, it gives CASSLSGSWADTQYF.